This passage covers 27 T cell receptor beta chains from one sample sequenced in a study of memory CD4+ T cells and cytomegalovirus serostatus. Single viable CD3+CD4+CD8-CD45RO+ cells were sorted as the memory CD4+ T cells. The table came from immunoSEQ multiplex PCR; TCRdb's copy has only in-frame clones and leaves some out. The sample lists over 35,000 clones, 78% occurring once. Sequences were obtained from memory CD4+ T cells from blood. The source of these receptors is an adult in good health and CMV-seronegative.

V is TRBV7-9 and J is TRBJ1-5; D not certain. The CDR3 is made up of 12 amino acids. V gave up 3 bases and J gave up 4 bases, with 4 bases separating them. CDR1 is SEHNR and CDR2 is FQNEAQ in the germline V gene (reference sequence). CDR3 in amino acids: CASSLGNQPQHF. In DNA form, the CDR3 reads TGTGCCAGCAGCTTGGGGAATCAGCCCCAGCATTTT.

In the case of this clone: This sample also contains other DNA sequences that code for the same CDR3. The genes are TRBV6-5 and TRBJ1-6; 7 bases agree with TRBD1. The germline gives CDR1 MNHEY, CDR2 SVGAGI. J gave up 7 bases and V 5 bases, and 5 bases lay outside the gene matches. This CDR3 has 14 amino acids. As DNA, the CDR3 is TGTGCCAGCAGTCCGACAGGGAGAAATTCACCCCTCCACTTT. This encodes CASSPTGRNSPLHF.

This chain uses TRBV9 with TRBJ2-1; TRBD1 aligns across 7 bases. V gave up 4 bases and J gave up 7 bases; unmatched junction bases: 8. This CDR3 has 14 amino acids. Germline CDR1 and CDR2: SGDLS and YYNGEE. The CDR3 DNA is TGTGCCAGCAGCTTACAGGGGAAGGGGAATGAGCAGTTCTTC. Translated: CASSLQGKGNEQFF.

The chain employs TRBV7-2 and TRBJ2-7; tentative D call: TRBD2 (7 bases). V shed 5 bases and J shed 0 bases, with 17 bases lying between them. The CDR3 covers 16 residues. Germline CDR1 SGHTA, CDR2 FQGNSA. This CDR3 is CASSLHAGAPSYEQYF. The CDR3 nucleotides read TGTGCCAGCAGCCTACATGCGGGGGCACCCTCCTACGAGCAGTACTTC.

The CDR3 DNA sequence: TGTGCCAGCTCACCCCGACAGGGGTCGGACTATGGCTACACCTTC. Translation: CASSPRQGSDYGYTF. The V and J genes are TRBV18 and TRBJ1-2; 8 bases line up with TRBD1. This CDR3 has 15 residues. Losses at the gene ends were 3 bases for V and 3 bases for J; bases not matched to a gene: 6. Germline CDR1 and CDR2: KGHSH and LQKENI.

This clone has a handful of counts. The chain recombines TRBV18 with TRBJ1-1, with D maybe TRBD1 (5 bases). Germline values: CDR1 KGHSH, CDR2 LQKENI. V lost 8 bases and J 1 base, leaving 14 bases between the germline ends. The CDR3 runs 14 residues. The CDR3 nucleotides are TGTGCCAGCGCCCAGGGCGTCCCGAACACTGAAGCTTTCTTT. Amino acids: CASAQGVPNTEAFF.

The chain has TRBV27 and TRBJ1-4; unclear D gene. This CDR3 contains 13 residues. V was trimmed by 3 bases and J by 7 bases, leaving 9 bases between them. The germline V gene has CDR1 MNHEY and CDR2 SMNVEV (reference sequence). The CDR3 sequence: CASSFRSREKLFF. The DNA of the CDR3 is TGTGCCAGCAGTTTCAGGTCGCGTGAAAAACTGTTTTTT.

The chain links TRBV11-2 to TRBJ2-3; TRBD2 agrees at 9 bases. CDR1 and CDR2 from the germline V gene are SGHAT and FQNNGV. After removal of 5 bases from V and 5 bases from J, the junction contained 17 bases not matched to a gene. CDR3 length equals 18 residues. CDR3: CASSKRGGVRGVGDTQYF. CDR3 bases: TGTGCCAGCAGCAAACGCGGGGGGGTGAGGGGTGTAGGAGATACGCAGTATTTT.

The V call is TRBV5-1, the J call TRBJ2-1; a possible D gene is TRBD2 (7 bases). From germline, CDR1 is SGHRS and CDR2 YFSETQ. V lost 3 bases, J lost 10 bases, and 14 bases lay in between. This CDR3 spans 13 amino acids. This chain's CDR3 is CASSSLGGDEQFF. The CDR3 region has the DNA TGCGCCAGCAGCTCCTTAGGGGGGGACGAGCAGTTCTTC.

This clone has only a few counts. This chain connects TRBV7-2 to TRBJ2-1; TRBD1 aligns across 10 bases. The V segment lost 0 bases and the J segment 6 bases; nucleotides outside the gene matches: 14. The CDR3 spans 19 residues. From germline, CDR1 is SGHTA and CDR2 FQGNSA. CDR3: CASSLATSPGQGTTNEQFF. In DNA, the CDR3 is TGTGCCAGCAGCTTAGCTACTTCTCCGGGACAGGGGACAACCAATGAGCAGTTCTTC.

This rearrangement joins TRBV7-6 to TRBJ1-5; no clear D gene. V was pared by 2 bases and J by 4 bases, with 12 bases between. The CDR3 length is 15 residues. Germline values: CDR1 SGHVS, CDR2 FNYEAQ. In DNA form, the CDR3 reads TGTGCCAGCAGCTTAAATTCGTCCCCAAATCAGCCCCAGCATTTT. Translation: CASSLNSSPNQPQHF.

The chain joins TRBV7-3 to TRBJ2-3; D might be TRBD1 or TRBD2, each matching 5 bases. V was trimmed by 5 bases and J by 4 bases, leaving 13 bases between them. The CDR3 is made up of 14 amino acids. Per germline, CDR1 SGHTA and CDR2 FQGTGA. CDR3 DNA sequence: TGTGCCAGCAGCCCCGGGACGGCGGCAGATACGCAGTATTTT. Protein product: CASSPGTAADTQYF.

The genes are TRBV30 and TRBJ1-5; possible D gene TRBD1, 6 bases. The germline V gene encodes CDR1 GTSNPN and CDR2 SVGIG (reference sequence). V lost 4 bases and J lost 6, with 13 bases in between. The CDR3 is 13 residues long. Here the CDR3 reads CAWTQGGGQPQHF. The CDR3 bases are TGTGCCTGGACACAGGGAGGGGGTCAGCCCCAGCATTTT.

As concerns this clone: The junction departs from the called germline gene at one end, perhaps through a read error. This chain connects TRBV5-6 to TRBJ2-3, with 9 bases lining up with TRBD2. Germline V gene lookup returns CDR1 SGHDT and CDR2 YYEEEE. The CDR3 consists of 14 residues. CDR3 coding DNA: TGTGCCAACAGCTCTCTAGCGGGGACAGATACGCAGTATTTT. This encodes CANSSLAGTDTQYF.

This clone came up once. The V gene is TRBV4-3, the J gene TRBJ2-5; TRBD1 might be the D (5 bases). The CDR3 contains 14 residues. Trimming left V 0 bases short and J 7 bases short, with 12 bases between. Germline CDR1 reads LGHNA; CDR2 reads YSLEER. The CDR3 bases are TGCGCCAGCAGCCAAGATCAGGGTTCAGGGACCCAGTACTTC. This codes for CASSQDQGSGTQYF.

The chain employs TRBV9 and TRBJ2-1, with 8 bases lining up with TRBD1. The germline V gene encodes CDR1 SGDLS and CDR2 YYNGEE. The CDR3 has 16 amino acids. V was clipped by 0 bases and J by 9 bases; unmatched bases: 11. The CDR3 DNA reads TGTGCCAGCAGCGTAGCTACAGGGGGGAACTTTGGTGAGCAGTTCTTC. The encoded protein is CASSVATGGNFGEQFF.

This chain uses TRBV29-1 with TRBJ2-5, with D perhaps matching TRBD1 or TRBD2 (5 bases each). The CDR3 consists of 13 residues. V lost 5 bases and J lost 4, with 14 bases in between. Looked up from germline, CDR1 is SQVTM and CDR2 is ANQGSEA. The CDR3 loop reads CSVQDERGETQYF. The CDR3 region has the DNA TGCAGCGTTCAGGACGAGAGGGGAGAGACCCAGTACTTC.

The chain combines TRBV4-2 with TRBJ2-5; 8 nucleotides align to TRBD2. CDR3 length: 16 amino acids. From germline, CDR1 is LGHNA and CDR2 YNFKEQ. Trimming removed 4 bases from V and 2 bases from J; junction bases left unmatched: 9. The CDR3 is CASSRPGSGGQETQYF. Written as DNA, the CDR3 is TGTGCCAGCAGCCGGCCGGGGAGCGGGGGACAAGAGACCCAGTACTTC.

The chain carries TRBV4-2 and TRBJ1-2, with 9 bases that match TRBD1. Trimming cost V 1 base and J 4 bases; bases outside gene matches: 10. CDR3 size: 17 residues. The germline CDR1 and CDR2 sequences are LGHNA and YNFKEQ. The CDR3 DNA sequence: TGTGCCAGCAGCCAAGCAGACGGACAGGGGCCCGTCTATGGCTACACCTTC. Translating gives CASSQADGQGPVYGYTF.

This chain uses TRBV5-6 with TRBJ1-1; D remains unclear. V lost 0 bases and J 6 bases, leaving 9 bases between the germline ends. The CDR3 has 13 residues. Looked up from germline, CDR1 is SGHDT and CDR2 is YYEEEE. This chain's CDR3 is CASSLVAAAEAFF. The CDR3, as DNA: TGTGCCAGCAGCTTGGTAGCGGCGGCTGAAGCTTTCTTT.

This chain joins TRBV11-2 and TRBJ2-7; 9 nucleotides align to TRBD2. Trimming cost V 0 bases and J 5 bases; bases outside gene matches: 5. Germline CDR1 SGHAT, CDR2 FQNNGV. The CDR3 has 15 amino acids. In DNA, the CDR3 is TGTGCCAGCAGCTTAGAAGGACTAGCGAGCCACGAGCAGTACTTC. It is translated as CASSLEGLASHEQYF.

The table lists this clone with a count of one. The rearrangement uses TRBV11-2 and TRBJ1-6; D is unclear. V dropped 0 bases and J dropped 10 bases, with 13 bases sitting between them. There are 15 residues in the CDR3. CDR1 SGHAT and CDR2 FQNNGV come from the germline V gene. CDR3 amino acids: CASSLDGPSGSPLHF. In DNA, the CDR3 is TGTGCCAGCAGCTTAGATGGTCCTTCCGGCTCACCCCTCCACTTT.

This chain uses TRBV15 with TRBJ1-5; TRBD1 is a possible D gene (6 bases). The CDR3 has 16 residues. The V gene lost 0 bases and the J gene lost 5 bases, with 14 bases spanning the gap. CDR1 and CDR2 from the germline V gene are LNHNV and YYDKDF (reference sequence). CDR3: CATSRDASQGHQPQHF. The CDR3 DNA follows: TGTGCCACCAGCAGAGATGCGTCACAGGGACATCAGCCCCAGCATTTT.

The chain combines TRBV6-6 with TRBJ1-4, with a tentative D call TRBD1 (6 bases). The length of the CDR3 is 13 residues. CDR1 is MNHNY, CDR2 SVGAGI, per germline (reference sequence). Trimming left V 6 bases short and J 3 bases short, with 8 bases between. CDR3 DNA: TGTGCCAGCAGCGACAGGCCTAATGAAAAACTGTTTTTT. Translation: CASSDRPNEKLFF.

This chain joins TRBV7-6 and TRBJ2-6; 7 nucleotides match TRBD1. Germline lookup yields CDR1 SGHVS and CDR2 FNYEAQ. Trimming at V came to 8 bases and at J to 0 bases, leaving 7 bases not matched to a gene. This CDR3 has 16 amino acids. The CDR3 DNA reads as TGTGCCAGCCGGACAGGCTCTAACTCTGGGGCCAACGTCCTGACTTTC. Translating gives CASRTGSNSGANVLTF.

This CDR3 is CASSQDGTFGQADNYGYTF. CDR3 nucleotides: TGTGCCAGCAGCCAAGATGGGACCTTTGGACAGGCGGATAACTATGGCTACACCTTC. The J gene is TRBJ1-2, the V gene TRBV4-2; TRBD1 matches 7 bases. The germline CDR1 and CDR2 sequences are LGHNA and YNFKEQ. This CDR3 region has 19 residues. V lost 0 bases to trimming and J lost 1 base; unmatched junction nucleotides: 14.

This chain links TRBV7-6 with TRBJ1-1; tentative D call: TRBD1 (6 bases). Trimming shortened V by 1 base and J by 5 bases, and 14 bases separated the two germline ends. The CDR3 consists of 15 residues. Looked up from germline, CDR1 is SGHVS and CDR2 is FNYEAQ. CDR3 coding DNA: TGTGCCAGCAGCTTAGGTTTCAGGGGTGGGACTGAAGCTTTCTTT. It encodes CASSLGFRGGTEAFF. The full variable domain, its missing parts supplied by reference TRBV7-6 and TRBJ1-1, is GAGVSQSPRYKVTKRGQDVALRCDPISGHVSLYWYRQALGQGPEFLTYFNYEAQQDKSGLPNDRFSAERPEGSISTLTIQRTEQRDSAMYRCASSLGFRGGTEAFFGQGTRLTVV.